This T cell receptor (beta chain) is from a study of human T cells and chemical hapten exposure. Background on the study: The study sensitized with 2% DPC on a 2 cm by 2 cm patch of upper inner arm skin. Patients, largely female, had alopecia areata, totalis or universalis.

TCRdb recomputed calls from the RACE reads with MiXCR, one row per CDR3 protein. The table lists under 450,000 distinct CDR3 sequences, under 6.5% of them singletons. The time point was: patch test 2, 6 weeks after DPC sensitization. Described treatment: therapeutic diphenylcyclopropenone sensitization with weekly scalp DPC. Germline V gives CDR1 SQVTM, CDR2 ANQGSEA. The CDR3 contains 13 residues. Trimming cost V 8 bases and J 3 bases, with 16 bases left between them. Material: whole blood, obtained in connection with sensitization to the hapten diphenylcyclopropenone (DPC). This sequence joins TRBV29-1 and TRBJ1-2; D call uncertain. The TCR originated in a woman aged 18-30 years with alopecia areata. Some clones in this sample may be carry-over from other donors' samples. DNA of the CDR3: TGCAGCACTCCCGGATCCGGGGACTATGGCTACACCTTC. It encodes CSTPGSGDYGYTF.